This T cell receptor (beta chain) was captured in a study of T-cell memory formation after mild COVID-19. Study-wide findings and caveats: Some SARS-CoV-2-responding clones were already detected in memory before infection.

This clonotype was seen a handful of times. Its target is unknown. The CDR3 loop spans 12 amino acids. Germline V CDR1 and CDR2: SNHLY, FYNNEI. V was trimmed by 8 bases and J by 2 bases, leaving 9 bases between them. Libraries for TCRalpha and TCRbeta carried sample barcodes and unique molecular identifiers via 5'RACE. TCRdb processed the 5' RACE reads anew with MiXCR; each CDR3 protein has one entry. The table includes about 190,000 distinct CDR3 sequences, 10% detected once. The rearrangement uses TRBV2 and TRBJ1-2; possibly TRBD1 for D (6 bases). The sequenced sample was PBMCs or a T cell subset sorted from them (not recorded which). This sequence was found in a man aged 18 to 29 who had mild COVID-19 (a few samples of this study predate the infection). Cell type and time point are not known. CDR3 in DNA: TGTGCCAGCGGAGGACAGAACTATGGCTACACCTTC. It encodes CASGGQNYGYTF.